The source of this T cell receptor beta chain is a study of T cells after yellow fever vaccination. This clonotype was detected ten times or more. TCRdb called the 5' RACE reads again in MiXCR, with one record for every CDR3 protein. The sample holds roughly 340,000 distinct CDR3 sequences, 8.7% seen once. With 0 bases clipped from V and 5 bases from J, the junction kept 7 bases outside the gene matches. Germline CDR1 MNHEY, CDR2 SVGAGI. The CDR3 has 17 amino acids. This clonotype was obtained from a man aged 18 to 29 who received the YFV17D yellow fever vaccine. This rearrangement joins TRBV6-5 to TRBJ2-3; 11 positions match TRBD2. The starting material was PBMCs, obtained on the day of the first yellow fever vaccination. CDR3 in amino acids: CASSYSVAGGRGDTQYF. The CDR3 bases are TGTGCCAGCAGTTACTCAGTAGCGGGGGGGCGTGGAGATACGCAGTATTTT.